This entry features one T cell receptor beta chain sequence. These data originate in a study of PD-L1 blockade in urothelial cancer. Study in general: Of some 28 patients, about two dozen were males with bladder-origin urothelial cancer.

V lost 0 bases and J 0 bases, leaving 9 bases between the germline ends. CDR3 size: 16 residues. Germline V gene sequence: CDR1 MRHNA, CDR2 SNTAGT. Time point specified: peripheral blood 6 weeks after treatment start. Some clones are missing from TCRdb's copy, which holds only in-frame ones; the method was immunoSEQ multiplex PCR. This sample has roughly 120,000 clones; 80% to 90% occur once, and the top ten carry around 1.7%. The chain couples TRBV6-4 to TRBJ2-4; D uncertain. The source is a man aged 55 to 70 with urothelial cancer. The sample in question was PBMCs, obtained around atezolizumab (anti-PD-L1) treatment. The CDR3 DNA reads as TGTGCCAGCAGTGACTCGGGCCTGGCAGCCAAAAACATTCAGTACTTC. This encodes CASSDSGLAAKNIQYF.